This T cell receptor beta chain is drawn from a study of T-cell reconstitution after alpha-beta-depleted transplantation in children. Broader study findings: Reportedly, only several hundred clones from non-depleted graft cells drove alpha-beta T-cell counts at about two months. Surviving recipient cells, namely T cells and thymic progenitors, were the source of high day-60 TCRbeta diversity in some patients. Most T-cell counts and diversity one year after the transplant came from T cells that were newly produced.

About this clonotype itself: Its antigen is unknown.

The authors prepared the TCRbeta library with unique molecular identifiers. One entry per CDR3 protein, called by TCRdb with MiXCR from the PCR reads. This table has approximately 800,000 distinct CDR3 sequences, about 15% appearing once. The CDR3 has 16 residues. CDR1 and CDR2 (germline): SGHAT, FQNNGV. Germline trimming cut 0 bases from V and 1 base from J; bases unmatched to any gene: 2. The clonotype was recovered from a male patient aged 10-17 years who had a stem cell transplant for acute lymphoblastic leukemia, so the T cells may come from the graft donor. The chain uses TRBV11-2 and TRBJ2-1; 8 positions match TRBD2. Sequencing used PBMCs, mostly from graft donor cells, obtained 360 days after TCRalphabeta/CD19-depleted stem cell transplant. The CDR3 nucleotides read TGTGCCAGCAGCTTAGAGGTAGCGGGATCCTACAATGAGCAGTTCTTC. Encoded protein: CASSLEVAGSYNEQFF.